What follows describes a single TCR beta chain. This sample stems from a study of immune characterization of retroperitoneal liposarcoma. This CDR3 is 15 amino acids long. Trimming cost V 0 bases and J 11 bases, with 19 bases left between them. The V gene's germline CDR1 is MRHNA and CDR2 SNTAGT. TCRdb re-derived calls from the PCR reads in MiXCR, one entry per CDR3 protein. The table has 10,000 or so distinct CDR3 sequences, around 30% seen once. Sequenced sample: tumor tissue. The receptor was isolated from a female donor with retroperitoneal liposarcoma. The chain recombines TRBV6-4 with TRBJ2-5; D gene unclear. The CDR3 sequence is CASSDSADPHNEQYF. The CDR3, as DNA: TGTGCCAGCAGTGACTCGGCAGACCCTCACAATGAGCAGTACTTC.